A selection of T cell receptor beta chains follows, all from one sample in a study of cytomegalovirus exposure and HLA in healthy donors. Libraries were prepared by immunoSEQ multiplex PCR; TCRdb keeps only in-frame clonotypes and omits some of them. The repertoire consists of about 120,000 clones, with about three quarters occurring once and the leading ten covering around 3%. The specimen sequenced was PBMCs. These receptors were taken from a woman aged 40-49 years in good health and CMV-seropositive. Each CDR3 is given with its conserved first and last residue. Each record gives: V gene, D gene, J gene, clone size, CDR3 DNA, CDR3 protein. D genes are given only for firm matches. Rows may omit the clone size; those that give it use once, few, many or a size class.

TRBV30	NA	TRBJ2-7	NA	TGTGCCTGTTCTGACAGTACCTACGAGCAGTACTTC	CACSDSTYEQYF
TRBV19	TRBD1	TRBJ1-1	NA	TGTGCCAGTAGTGCCCGACAGGGGATGAACACTGAAGCTTTCTTT	CASSARQGMNTEAFF
TRBV7-8	TRBD1	TRBJ1-5	NA	TGTGCCAGCAGCTCCGCAGGGGGGAACTTTCAGCCCCAGCATTTT	CASSSAGGNFQPQHF
TRBV2	TRBD1	TRBJ2-1	NA	TGTGCCAGCAGTGCCAACCGGGACAGCAATGAGCAGTTCTTC	CASSANRDSNEQFF
TRBV6-5	TRBD1	TRBJ2-5	NA	TGTGCCAGCAGTTACGTGGACAGGGAGGAGACCCAGTACTTC	CASSYVDREETQYF
TRBV6-1	NA	TRBJ2-7	NA	TGTGCCAGCAGTACCAGAGGGCAAACCTACGAGCAGTACTTC	CASSTRGQTYEQYF
TRBV7-2	TRBD2	TRBJ2-5	once	TGTGCCAGCAGCTTAGGGACTAGCGGGAGGCCCCGGGGGGAGCAGTACTTC	CASSLGTSGRPRGEQYF
TRBV20-1	TRBD2	TRBJ2-3	NA	TGCAGTGCCAAGGAAGGACTAGATCCGTATTTT	CSAKEGLDPYF
TRBV6-6	NA	TRBJ2-7	NA	TGTGCCAGCAGTTACTCCGGCACCTCGGGCGAGCAGTACTTC	CASSYSGTSGEQYF
TRBV4-3	NA	TRBJ1-1	NA	TGCGCCAGCAGCCAATCTTTGGGAGTAGGGAACACTGAAGCTTTCTTT	CASSQSLGVGNTEAFF
TRBV30	NA	TRBJ2-1	NA	TGTGCCTGGAGTTTGGAGGGTGAGCAGTTCTTC	CAWSLEGEQFF
TRBV10-2	NA	TRBJ2-1	NA	TGCGCCAGCAGTGAGTACTATGCCAATGAGCAGTTCTTC	CASSEYYANEQFF
TRBV19	NA	TRBJ1-6	few	TGTGCCAGTAGATTTGGACAGACTTCACCCCTCCACTTT	CASRFGQTSPLHF
TRBV18	TRBD2	TRBJ2-1	NA	TGTGCCAGCTCGCAGACCTGGGGGGGAGGGAGCGCCAATGAGCAGTTCTTC	CASSQTWGGGSANEQFF
TRBV7-3	NA	TRBJ2-7	NA	TGTGCCAGCAGCGCTACAGGGAACGAGCAGTACTTC	CASSATGNEQYF
TRBV20-1	NA	TRBJ1-2	NA	TGCAGTGTGGGGGGGGACTATGGCTACACCTTC	CSVGGDYGYTF
TRBV15	TRBD1	TRBJ2-3	NA	TGTGCCACCAGCAGAGAACAAAACACAGGGGGCGAGACAGATACGCAGTATTTT	CATSREQNTGGETDTQYF
TRBV30	TRBD1	TRBJ1-2	NA	TGTGCCTGGAGTGTAGGACAGGGGTTGAGCTACACCTTC	CAWSVGQGLSYTF
TRBV7-7	NA	TRBJ2-5	few	TGTGCTAGCAGCCCCCCAGGGGTCGGTGAGACCCAGTACTTC	CASSPPGVGETQYF
TRBV4-1	NA	TRBJ2-7	NA	TGCGCCAGCAGCCAAGTAGTCTCGGCTAGCGCAAGCTACGAGCAGTACTTC	CASSQVVSASASYEQYF
TRBV27	TRBD1	TRBJ1-6	NA	TGTGCCAGCGCGACAGGGAGCTCCTATAATTCACCCCTCCACTTT	CASATGSSYNSPLHF
TRBV6-1	TRBD2	TRBJ2-3	NA	TGTGCCAGCAATGGGGGACTAGCGGGGCCGCAGTATTTT	CASNGGLAGPQYF
TRBV6-5	TRBD1	TRBJ1-3	NA	TGTGCCAGCAGTCGGGACAGCACTGGAAACACCATATATTTT	CASSRDSTGNTIYF
TRBV19	NA	TRBJ2-7	NA	TGTGCCAGTAGGAGGGAGGCCCCCTCCTACGAGCAGTACTTC	CASRREAPSYEQYF
TRBV9	NA	TRBJ1-3	NA	TGTGCCAGCAGCTCCATGACAGGTGGAAACACCATATATTTT	CASSSMTGGNTIYF
TRBV13	NA	TRBJ1-6	NA	TGTGCCAGCAGCAATAGTCGAGCTAATAATTCACCCCTCCACTTT	CASSNSRANNSPLHF
TRBV10-2	TRBD1	TRBJ2-3	NA	TGCGCCAGCAGTGAGCCGCCGGGACAGGGTTTCGCAGATACGCAGTATTTT	CASSEPPGQGFADTQYF
TRBV7-9	NA	TRBJ2-7	once	TGTGCCAGCAGCCTAAGGGACTTCTCCTACGAGCAGTACTTC	CASSLRDFSYEQYF
TRBV7-2	NA	TRBJ1-5	NA	TGTGCCAGCAGCTTAGTGGGGCAGATCAATCAGCCCCAGCATTTT	CASSLVGQINQPQHF
TRBV10-2	NA	TRBJ2-7	few	TGCGCCAGCAGTAAAGGGGTAGCCTACGAGCAGTACTTC	CASSKGVAYEQYF
TRBV6-1	TRBD1	TRBJ1-2	NA	TGTGCCAGCAGTGTCGGACAGGGCTATGGCTACACCTTC	CASSVGQGYGYTF
TRBV7-2	TRBD2	TRBJ2-1	few	TGTGCCAGCAGCCCGGGACTAGCGGGGGTAGAGCAGTTCTTC	CASSPGLAGVEQFF
TRBV5-1	TRBD1	TRBJ2-1	NA	TGCGCCAGCAGCTGGGGGGACAGGGACTACAATGAGCAGTTCTTC	CASSWGDRDYNEQFF
TRBV7-6	TRBD2	TRBJ2-5	NA	TGTGCCAGCAGCTTAGGACCCCGACTAGCGGGAGGCCAAGAGACCCAGTACTTC	CASSLGPRLAGGQETQYF
TRBV30	NA	TRBJ2-7	NA	TGTGCCTGGGGGACAAGCGGCCTATACGAGCAGTACTTC	CAWGTSGLYEQYF
TRBV29-1	TRBD2	TRBJ2-7	NA	TGCAGCGTCCGAGGGACTAGCGGGAGGTCGGCCGAGCAGTACTTC	CSVRGTSGRSAEQYF
TRBV7-9	NA	TRBJ2-3	NA	TGTGCCAGCAGCATGCGACAAGGCACAGATACGCAGTATTTT	CASSMRQGTDTQYF
TRBV13	NA	TRBJ2-7	NA	TGTGCCAGCAGCCCGACAGGACGTCACTACGAGCAGTACTTC	CASSPTGRHYEQYF
TRBV27	NA	TRBJ2-7	NA	TGTGCCAGCAGTTTATCCCGGGACACAGAGCAGTACTTC	CASSLSRDTEQYF
TRBV5-6	TRBD2	TRBJ2-7	NA	TGTGCCAGCAGGGGCGGGAGGGCCCAACCCCGCTCCTACGAGCAGTACTTC	CASRGGRAQPRSYEQYF
TRBV6-5	TRBD1	TRBJ1-1	NA	TGTGCCAGCAGCCCGACAGGGGGTGCTGAAGCTTTCTTT	CASSPTGGAEAFF
TRBV4-2	NA	TRBJ1-1	NA	TGTGCCAGCAGCCCATGGGGCAGGGGCGAGAACACTGAAGCTTTCTTT	CASSPWGRGENTEAFF
TRBV30	NA	TRBJ1-4	NA	TGTGCCTGGAGTGTCGGGGTAGGGGAAAAACTGTTTTTT	CAWSVGVGEKLFF
TRBV30	TRBD2	TRBJ2-5	few	TGTGCCTGGAGTGTAACACTCACTAGCGGGATAGAGACCCAGTACTTC	CAWSVTLTSGIETQYF
TRBV27	TRBD2	TRBJ2-1	NA	TGTGCCAGCAGTTTATATGCGGGGGGGCGAGGGCAGTTCTTC	CASSLYAGGRGQFF
TRBV4-1	NA	TRBJ1-6	once	TGCGCCAGCAGCCAAGAGGATTTAGAGGGTAGCTCCTATAATTCACCCCTCCACTTT	CASSQEDLEGSSYNSPLHF
TRBV6-5	TRBD1	TRBJ1-4	NA	TGTGCCAGCAGGGGGGACAGCGAAAAACTGTTTTTT	CASRGDSEKLFF